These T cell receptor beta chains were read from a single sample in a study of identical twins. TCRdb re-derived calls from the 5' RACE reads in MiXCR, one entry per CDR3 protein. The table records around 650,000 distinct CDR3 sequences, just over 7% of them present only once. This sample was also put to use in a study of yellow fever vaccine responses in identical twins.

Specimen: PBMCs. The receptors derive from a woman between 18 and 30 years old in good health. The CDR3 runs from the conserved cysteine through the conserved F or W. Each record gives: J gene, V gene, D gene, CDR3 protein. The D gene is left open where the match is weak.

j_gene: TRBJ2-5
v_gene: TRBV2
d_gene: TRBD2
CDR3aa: CASSASGKQETQYF

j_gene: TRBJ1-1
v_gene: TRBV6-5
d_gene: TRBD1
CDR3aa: CASSYSDRAMDEAFF

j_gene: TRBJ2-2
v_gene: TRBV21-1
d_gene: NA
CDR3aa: CASSNDLPGELFF

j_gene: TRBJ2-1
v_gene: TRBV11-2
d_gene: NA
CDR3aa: CASSLVPGSYNEQFF

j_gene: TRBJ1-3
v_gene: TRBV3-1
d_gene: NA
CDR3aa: CASSNKNTIYF

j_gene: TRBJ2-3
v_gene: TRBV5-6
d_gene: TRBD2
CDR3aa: CASASGVAMADTQYF

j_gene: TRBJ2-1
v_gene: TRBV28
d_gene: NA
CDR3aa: CASSLRTNNEQFF

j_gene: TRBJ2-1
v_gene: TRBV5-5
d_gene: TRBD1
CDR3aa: CASSSAGTGSMEQFF

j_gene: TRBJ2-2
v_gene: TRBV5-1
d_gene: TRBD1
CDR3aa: CASSGRDRSNTGELFF

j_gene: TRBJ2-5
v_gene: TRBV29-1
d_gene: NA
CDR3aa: CSVARTQETQYF

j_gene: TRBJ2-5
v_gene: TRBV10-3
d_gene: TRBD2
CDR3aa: CAISEGLAGQETQYF

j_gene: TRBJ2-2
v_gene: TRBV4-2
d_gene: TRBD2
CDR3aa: CASSEETSGGAGELFF

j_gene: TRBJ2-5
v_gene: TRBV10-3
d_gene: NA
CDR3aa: CAISEPGQGLETQYF

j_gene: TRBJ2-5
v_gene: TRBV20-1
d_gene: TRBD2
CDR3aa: CSARDPTGGRSRETQYF

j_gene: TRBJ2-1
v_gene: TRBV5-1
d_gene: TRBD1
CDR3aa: CASSPQDRGFNNEQFF

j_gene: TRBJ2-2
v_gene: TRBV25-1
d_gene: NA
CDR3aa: CASSSLWDTGELFF

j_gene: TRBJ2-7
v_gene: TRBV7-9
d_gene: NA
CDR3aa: CASSSPFGPSYEQYF

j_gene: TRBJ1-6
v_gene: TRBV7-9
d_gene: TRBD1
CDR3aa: CASSLTGQGMYNSPLHF

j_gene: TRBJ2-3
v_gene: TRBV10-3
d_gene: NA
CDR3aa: CAISDVSGLTDTQYF

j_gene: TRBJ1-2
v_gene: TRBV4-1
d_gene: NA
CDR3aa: CASSQDWERQSYGYTF

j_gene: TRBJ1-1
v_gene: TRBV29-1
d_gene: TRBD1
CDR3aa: CSADRAMNTEAFF

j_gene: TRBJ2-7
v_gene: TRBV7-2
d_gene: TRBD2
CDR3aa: CASSLAAGGSSYEQYF

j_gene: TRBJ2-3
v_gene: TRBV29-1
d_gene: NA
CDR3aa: CSARPASKDTQYF

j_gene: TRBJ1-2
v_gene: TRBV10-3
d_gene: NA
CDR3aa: CAISESRNNYGYTF

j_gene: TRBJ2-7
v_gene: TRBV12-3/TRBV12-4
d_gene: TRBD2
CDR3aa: CASSFNSVRVSGGTLLPGEQYF

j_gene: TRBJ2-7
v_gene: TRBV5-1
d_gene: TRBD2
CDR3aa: CASSETSGIGYEQYF

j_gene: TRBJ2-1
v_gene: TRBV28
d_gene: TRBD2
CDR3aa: CATSLGASGRAEQFF

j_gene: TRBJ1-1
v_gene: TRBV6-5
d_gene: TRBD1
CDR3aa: CASSSAGTANTEAFF

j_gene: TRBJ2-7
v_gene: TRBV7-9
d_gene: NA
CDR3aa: CASSLAVRANEQYF

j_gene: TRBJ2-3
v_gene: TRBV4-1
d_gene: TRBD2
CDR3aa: CASSQPTSGSNTQYF

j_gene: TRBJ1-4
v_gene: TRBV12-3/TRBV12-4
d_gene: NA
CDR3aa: CASSPRGEKLFF

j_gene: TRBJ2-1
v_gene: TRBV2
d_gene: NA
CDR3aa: CASRPGTQVQFF

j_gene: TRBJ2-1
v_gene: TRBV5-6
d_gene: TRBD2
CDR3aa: CASSSASGTLSYNEQFF

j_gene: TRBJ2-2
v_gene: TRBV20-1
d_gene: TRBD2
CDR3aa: CSAMREGNTGELFF

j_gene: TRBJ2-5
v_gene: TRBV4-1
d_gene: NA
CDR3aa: CASSQDRLVGGETQYF

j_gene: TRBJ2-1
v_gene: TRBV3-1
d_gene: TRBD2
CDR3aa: CASSQGRGGSYNEQFF

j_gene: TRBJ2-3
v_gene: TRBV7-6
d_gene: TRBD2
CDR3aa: CASSLVRLAGSTDTQYF

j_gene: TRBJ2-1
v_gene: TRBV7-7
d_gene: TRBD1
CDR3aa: CASSANRGKGVNEQFF

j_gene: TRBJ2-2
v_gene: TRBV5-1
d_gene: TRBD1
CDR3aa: CASSQGQLTNRYTGELFF

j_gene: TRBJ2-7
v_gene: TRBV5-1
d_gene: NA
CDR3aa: CASSRGIGYEQYF

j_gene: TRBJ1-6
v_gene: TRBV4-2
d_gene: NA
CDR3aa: CASSQDGTSGRGGSPLHF

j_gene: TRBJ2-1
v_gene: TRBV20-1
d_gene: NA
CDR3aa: CSASTRSSYNEQFF

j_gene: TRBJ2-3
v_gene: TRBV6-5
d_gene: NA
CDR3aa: CASSSNSYAGSDTQYF

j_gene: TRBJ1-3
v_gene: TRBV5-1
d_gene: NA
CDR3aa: CASSLDPLGSGNTIYF

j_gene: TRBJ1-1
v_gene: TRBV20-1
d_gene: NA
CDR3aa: CSAFYMNTEAFF

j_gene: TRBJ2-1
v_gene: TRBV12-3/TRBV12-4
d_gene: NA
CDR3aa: CASRGEALEQFF